These 15 T cell receptor beta chains originate from one sample sequenced in a study of tumor-infiltrating lymphocytes in primary liver carcinoma. RNA was extracted from whole blood without cell sorting, alongside germline DNA. Reverse transcription of about 500 ng total RNA with a constant-region primer produced TCR beta cDNA. The TCR beta library was amplified through three nested multiplex PCR rounds in a modified ARM-PCR procedure. TRBV1-TRBV30 forward and Cbeta reverse primers drove the first two roughly 10-cycle rounds. TCRdb re-called the multiplex PCR reads with MiXCR, one entry per CDR3 protein. The sample lists about 200,000 distinct CDR3 sequences, about 61% occurring once. The specimen sequenced was peripheral blood. These receptors were collected from a woman aged 55 to 70 with primary liver carcinoma and hepatitis B virus infection.

V gene TRBV5-1 combines with J gene TRBJ2-6, with D tentatively TRBD2 (5 bases). There are 15 residues in the CDR3. Germline loops: CDR1 SGHRS, CDR2 YFSETQ. Between the trimmed V and J ends, which lost 4 bases and 0 bases, there was a span of 8 bases. CDR3 region: CASSKTSSGANVLTF. In nucleotides, the CDR3 is TGCGCCAGCAGCAAAACTAGCTCTGGGGCCAACGTCCTGACTTTC.

About this clonotype itself: Since a much larger clone is just one base distant, this may be a read error. The chain carries TRBV6-2 or TRBV6-3 and TRBJ1-1; 7 bases match TRBD1. In germline, CDR1 is MNHEY, CDR2 SVGEGT. This CDR3 has 16 amino acids. The CDR3 nucleotides read TGTGCCAGCAATTACTCCTACAGGGGCAGGAACACTGAAGCTTTCTTT. The encoded protein is CASNYSYRGRNTEAFF.

In the case of this clonotype: Possible read error: a much larger clone is one base away. This chain links TRBV4-1 with TRBJ2-1; 9 nucleotides agree with TRBD2. Germline values: CDR1 MGHRA, CDR2 YSYEKL. The CDR3 is 14 residues long. The CDR3 loop reads CASRTLAGIDEEFF. The CDR3 nucleotides read TGCGCCAGCAGAACGCTAGCGGGAATCGATGAGGAGTTCTTC.

This chain joins TRBV7-9 and TRBJ2-5; the D gene is possibly TRBD2 (6 bases). Germline V gene sequence: CDR1 SEHNR, CDR2 FQNEAQ (reference sequence). V gave up 6 bases and J gave up 0 bases, with 11 bases separating them. The CDR3 is 14 residues long. The CDR3 DNA sequence: TGTGCCAGCAGAACCGGGACTTACCAAGAGACCCAGTACTTC. It yields the protein CASRTGTYQETQYF.

Of note for this clonotype: Compared with germline, one end of the junction differs, possibly owing to a read error. V gene TRBV12-3 or TRBV12-4 combines with J gene TRBJ1-3; 8 positions match TRBD1. The CDR3 is made up of 16 amino acids. For the CDR3, the DNA is TGTGCCAGCAACCCTTTCCCAGGGGGCTCTGGAAACATCATATATTTT. Translating it yields CASNPFPGGSGNIIYF.

Concerning this clonotype: Because it lacks the conserved phenylalanine or tryptophan at the end, this CDR3 is likely a read error. The chain uses TRBV6-5 and TRBJ2-3, with 12 bases identical to TRBD2. Looked up from germline, CDR1 is MNHEY and CDR2 is SVGAGI. The CDR3 is made up of 15 amino acids. The DNA of the CDR3 is TGTGCCAGCAACCCAGGACTAGCGGGAACAGGTACGCAGTATTCT. It translates to CASNPGLAGTGTQYS.

Points on this clonotype: A much larger clonotype is one base distant, so this may be a read error. V is TRBV6-5 and J is TRBJ1-3; D is unresolved. Looked up from germline, CDR1 is MNHEY and CDR2 is SVGAGI. This CDR3 has 15 amino acids. V was pared by 2 bases and J by 2 bases, with 10 bases between. The CDR3 DNA follows: TGTGCCAGCAGTTACGGTTACGTCCCTGGAAACACCATATATTTT. It is translated as CASSYGYVPGNTIYF.

V usage is TRBV6-5 and J usage is TRBJ2-1; D unresolved. This CDR3 has 15 residues. V shed 5 bases and J shed 4 bases, with 15 bases lying between them. Germline V CDR1 and CDR2: MNHEY, SVGAGI. The CDR3 DNA follows: TGTGCCAGCAGTGTGCTACTCTCTGCTTACAATGAGCAGTTCTTC. This translates into CASSVLLSAYNEQFF.

This clonotype was counted a few times. The rearrangement links TRBV28 to TRBJ2-6, with D unclear. The germline gives CDR1 MDHEN, CDR2 SYDVKM. With 8 bases removed from V and 0 bases from J, the gap between germline ends came to 5 bases. The CDR3 runs 13 residues. In DNA, the CDR3 is TGTGCCAGCCTTCTCTCTGGGGCCAACGTCCTGACTTTC. Its translation is CASLLSGANVLTF.

A note on this clonotype: A read error may account for a junction end that differs from germline. The chain combines TRBV4-1 with TRBJ2-3; 9 bases match TRBD1. The CDR3 is made up of 16 amino acids. Germline CDR1 reads MGHRA; CDR2 reads YSYEKL. CDR3 nucleotides: TGCTCCAGCAGCATACTCGGGACAGGGAGGCCAGATACGCAGTATTTT. Its translation: CSSSILGTGRPDTQYF.

This clonotype was found a few times. DNA of the CDR3: TGTGCCACCAGTGACACTGCCGGGACTAGCGAACACACAGATACGCAGTATTTT. It encodes CATSDTAGTSEHTDTQYF. V usage is TRBV24-1 and J usage is TRBJ2-3; TRBD2 agrees at 10 bases. Germline V lookup: CDR1 KGHDR, CDR2 SFDVKD. V gave up 4 bases and J gave up 2 bases; unmatched junction bases: 11. The CDR3 is made up of 18 amino acids.

About this clonotype: The germline gene is not matched at one end of the junction; a read error may be the cause. The chain links TRBV12-3 or TRBV12-4 to TRBJ2-3; 11 positions match TRBD2. This CDR3 has 17 residues. The CDR3, as DNA: TGTGCCAGCTGTCCGAGGACCCTAGCGGGAGGAATAGATACACAGTATTTT. This translates into CASCPRTLAGGIDTQYF.

Comments on this clonotype: A much larger clone differs by one base, so this may be a read error. The missing conserved phenylalanine or tryptophan at the end of this CDR3 makes a read error likely. The V gene is TRBV5-6, the J gene TRBJ1-4; no reliable D call. CDR1 SGHDT and CDR2 YYEEEE come from the germline V gene. The CDR3 loop spans 13 amino acids. V lost 1 base, J lost 8 bases, and 9 bases lay in between. The CDR3 is CASSLNTAEKLFS. CDR3 coding DNA: TGTGCCAGCAGCTTGAACACCGCAGAAAAACTGTTTTCT.

The chain couples TRBV6-1 to TRBJ2-2; possibly TRBD1 or TRBD2 for D (7 bases each). In germline, CDR1 is MNHNS, CDR2 SASEGT. The germline V and J ends were trimmed by 10 bases and 6 bases, with 18 bases remaining between them. The CDR3 is made up of 14 amino acids. The CDR3 DNA follows: TGTGCCACCCCCCCTCAGGGGGGGGCCGGGGAGCTGTTTTTT. Translated, it gives CATPPQGGAGELFF.

The rearrangement links TRBV11-2 to TRBJ2-1, with 8 bases fitting TRBD1. Germline assignment: CDR1 SGHAT and CDR2 FQNNGV. J gave up 6 bases and V 9 bases, and 13 bases lay outside the gene matches. CDR3 length equals 15 residues. This CDR3 reads CASSFDRGNGNEQFF. CDR3 in DNA: TGTGCCAGTAGTTTCGACAGGGGAAATGGCAATGAGCAGTTCTTC.